Listed below are T cell receptor beta chains from one sample, sequenced in a study of blood T cell repertoires in COVID-19. Measured with immunoSEQ multiplex PCR; TCRdb has only the in-frame clones, and not every one. Seen here are some 250,000 clones, around 87% observed once, and the top ten hold 3.3%. Input material: PBMCs or T cells enriched from blood (not recorded which). The receptors were sampled from a woman between 40 and 50 years old with acute COVID-19. Both conserved end residues are part of each CDR3. The D gene is left open where the match is weak. Rows give clone size only sometimes, using once, few, many, or a class for an expanded clone.

D,size,V,J,DNA,CDR3
TRBD2,few,TRBV24-1,TRBJ2-1,TGTGCCACCAGTGATTTTCTCGCTAGCGGGAGCTATGAGCAGTTCTTC,CATSDFLASGSYEQFF
TRBD2,NA,TRBV4-1,TRBJ2-1,TGCGCCAGCAGCCAAGATAGTCCACTAGCGGGAGGGCTTAATGAGCAGTTCTTC,CASSQDSPLAGGLNEQFF
NA,once,TRBV28,TRBJ2-7,TGTGCCAGCAGTAGCCCGAGCATCTCCTACGAGCAGTACTTC,CASSSPSISYEQYF
NA,once,TRBV4-1,TRBJ2-3,TGCGCCAGCAGCCAAGAACTAATAGATACGCAGTATTTT,CASSQELIDTQYF
TRBD2,few,TRBV7-6,TRBJ2-7,TGTGCCAGCAGATGGACTAGCGGCTCCTACGAGCAGTACTTC,CASRWTSGSYEQYF
TRBD1,NA,TRBV9,TRBJ1-4,TGTGCCAGCAGCGTAGGACAGGGAATCGCAACTAATGAAAAACTGTTTTTT,CASSVGQGIATNEKLFF
NA,NA,TRBV18,TRBJ2-7,TGTGCCAGCTCACCGATTCCGGGACAAAGCTACGAGCAGTACTTC,CASSPIPGQSYEQYF
NA,many,TRBV2,TRBJ2-2,TGTGCCAGATCTAACAGGGACAAGAACACCGGGGAGCTGTTTTTT,CARSNRDKNTGELFF
TRBD2,once,TRBV19,TRBJ2-3,TGTGCCAGTAGTATCCAAGCGGGACCGACAGATACGCAGTATTTT,CASSIQAGPTDTQYF
TRBD2,NA,TRBV4-2,TRBJ2-6,TGTGCCAGCAGCCAAGATCACCGAGCGGGAGGCAGCTCTGGGGCCAACGTCCTGACTTTC,CASSQDHRAGGSSGANVLTF
TRBD1,once,TRBV4-1,TRBJ2-7,TGCGCCAGCAGCCAAGTTTTCGGACAGGGATCCTACGAGCAGTACTTC,CASSQVFGQGSYEQYF
NA,NA,TRBV2,TRBJ2-5,TGTGCCAGCACCGCAACCGGACAGGGAGGGGAGAAGACCCAGTACTTC,CASTATGQGGEKTQYF
TRBD2,NA,TRBV13,TRBJ2-7,TGTGCCAGCAGCTACGGGACTAGCGGCTACGAGCAGTACTTC,CASSYGTSGYEQYF
NA,NA,TRBV11-2,TRBJ2-1,TGTGCCAGCAGCTTAGTGGTTAGTAACTACAATGAGCAGTTCTTC,CASSLVVSNYNEQFF
NA,NA,TRBV4-1,TRBJ1-3,TGCGCCAGCAGCCAAGATGGGCAGGTGAGCTCTGGAAACACCATATATTTT,CASSQDGQVSSGNTIYF
NA,NA,TRBV11-3,TRBJ2-4,TGTGCCAGCAGCCCAGGGACTGCCCTGAACATTCAGTACTTC,CASSPGTALNIQYF
NA,few,TRBV12-3/TRBV12-4,TRBJ1-1,TGTGCCAGCAGCCGGGACTACACTGAAGCTTTCTTT,CASSRDYTEAFF